Below are 28 T cell receptor beta chains sequenced from a single sample in a study of T cells in Graves' hyperthyroidism and ophthalmopathy. TCR beta CDR3 region amplification was performed from RNA transcripts. TCR CDR3 underwent first-round RT-PCR with the HTBI primer set. MiXCR, applied by TCRdb to the multiplex PCR reads, yields one record per CDR3 protein. This sample has about 640,000 distinct CDR3 sequences; 20% to 25% occur once, and the top ten carry under 35%. The sample taken for sequencing was blood. These receptors were obtained from a man in his thirties or forties with Graves' ophthalmopathy.

This clonotype was counted only a few times. The chain joins TRBV28 to TRBJ2-7; tentatively, D is TRBD2 (7 bases). Germline lookup yields CDR1 MDHEN and CDR2 SYDVKM. V lost 2 bases, J lost 4 bases, and 18 bases lay in between. The CDR3 spans 16 residues. The CDR3, as DNA: TGTGCCAGCAGTTTACCCCTAGGGGGGGGGGGTTACGAGCAGTACTTC. It encodes CASSLPLGGGGYEQYF. The whole variable domain, remainder taken from reference TRBV28 and TRBJ2-7, is DVKVTQSSRYLVKRTGEKVFLECVQDMDHENMFWYRQDPGLGLRLIYFSYDVKMKEKGDIPEGYSVSREKKERFSLILESASTNQTSMYLCASSLPLGGGGYEQYFGPGTRLTVT.

This clonotype was seen ten or more times. The chain employs TRBV7-3 and TRBJ2-3, with 10 bases identical to TRBD2. J was trimmed by 4 bases and V by 6 bases; bases with no gene match: 10. CDR1 SGHTA and CDR2 FQGTGA come from the germline V gene. This CDR3 comprises 16 residues. In DNA, the CDR3 is TGTGCCAGCAGGGGTACTAGCGGGATTTATCCAGATACGCAGTATTTT. Protein: CASRGTSGIYPDTQYF.

The chain joins TRBV15 to TRBJ2-7; 10 nucleotides align to TRBD2. The CDR3 length is 17 residues. Germline V lookup: CDR1 LNHNV, CDR2 YYDKDF (reference sequence). Unmatched junction bases numbered 12, after V lost 0 bases and J lost 7 bases. CDR3 in amino acids: CATSRDNVASGSLEQYF. CDR3 in DNA: TGTGCCACCAGCAGAGATAACGTGGCTAGCGGGAGTTTAGAGCAGTACTTC.

At least ten counts were recorded for this clonotype. Here the CDR3 reads CAISDAVGGNNSPLHF. In DNA form, the CDR3 reads TGTGCCATCAGTGATGCTGTAGGGGGTAATAATTCACCCCTCCACTTT. The rearrangement uses TRBV10-3 and TRBJ1-6; D is perhaps TRBD1 (6 bases). Germline V CDR1 and CDR2: ENHRY, SYGVKD. The CDR3 length is 16 residues. Between the trimmed V and J ends, which lost 3 bases and 5 bases, there was a span of 14 bases.

The chain has TRBV28 and TRBJ1-3; D is uncertain. This CDR3 is 13 amino acids long. CDR1 and CDR2 from the germline V gene are MDHEN and SYDVKM. V was clipped by 7 bases and J by 4 bases, with 11 bases between them. In DNA, the CDR3 is TGTGCCAGCAATATACCCCGAGGAAACACCATATATTTT. Translation gives CASNIPRGNTIYF.

The chain links TRBV12-3 or TRBV12-4 to TRBJ1-5, with a tentative D call TRBD1 (5 bases). This CDR3 has 14 amino acids. V was shortened by 7 bases and J by 7 bases, with 17 bases between the two germline ends. CDR3 bases: TGTGCCAGCACCCCGGGGGGGGGACGACAGCCCCAGCATTTT. Translated: CASTPGGGRQPQHF.

The V gene is TRBV5-8, the J gene TRBJ2-3, with TRBD1 identical over 7 bases. CDR1 is SGHTS, CDR2 YDEGEE, per germline. V dropped 4 bases and J dropped 0; count of bases not matched to a gene: 8. This CDR3 is 16 amino acids long. This chain's CDR3 is CASSPGQDSSTDTQYF. CDR3 in DNA: TGTGCCAGCAGCCCCGGACAGGATTCTAGCACAGATACGCAGTATTTT.

This chain uses TRBV7-6 with TRBJ2-2; D ambiguous. There are 16 residues in the CDR3. Trimming took 1 base from V and 0 from J, leaving 9 bases between them. Germline V lookup: CDR1 SGHVS, CDR2 FNYEAQ. Written as DNA, the CDR3 is TGTGCCAGCAGCTTAGGGGTCCTCGCGAACACCGGGGAGCTGTTTTTT. This codes for CASSLGVLANTGELFF.

The chain is built from TRBV20-1 and TRBJ2-7; the match to TRBD2 covers 8 bases. Gene TRBJ2-1 matches the end of the DNA better, so the J call may be wrong. Germline V gives CDR1 DFQATT, CDR2 SNEGSKA (reference sequence). The CDR3 length is 13 residues. This CDR3 reads CSAIAGPSYEQFF. In DNA, the CDR3 is TGCAGTGCAATAGCGGGACCATCCTACGAGCAGTTCTTC.

This clonotype has only a few counts. This chain links TRBV28 with TRBJ2-1; D is undetermined. Germline CDR1 is MDHEN and CDR2 is SYDVKM. V lost 2 bases and J 1 base, leaving 12 bases between the germline ends. The CDR3 runs to 16 residues. The CDR3 protein is CASSLAASISYNEQFF. Written as DNA, the CDR3 is TGTGCCAGCAGTTTAGCCGCTAGTATTTCCTACAATGAGCAGTTCTTC.

The V call is TRBV12-3 or TRBV12-4, the J call TRBJ2-1; no clear D gene. The V end was cut by 7 bases, the J end by 6 bases, with 16 bases between. CDR3 length: 14 residues. The DNA for the CDR3 is TGTGCCAGCAACGGGCCCCGGTGGGCCAATGAGCAGTTCTTC. This encodes CASNGPRWANEQFF.

This clonotype was counted a few times. The V call is TRBV7-2, the J call TRBJ1-1; D remains unclear. Germline CDR1 is SGHTA and CDR2 is FQGNSA. The CDR3 is 12 amino acids. The V and J ends lost 3 bases and 5 bases respectively, with 7 bases between them. CDR3 in DNA: TGTGCCAGCAGCTTTGCGGCAACTGAAGCTTTCTTT. Protein sequence: CASSFAATEAFF.

This clonotype showed up just a few times. The CDR3 sequence: CASSLPTSGTYEQYF. The CDR3 coding sequence is TGTGCCAGCAGTTTACCGACTAGCGGGACCTACGAGCAGTACTTC. J is TRBJ2-7 and V is TRBV28; 11 nucleotides match TRBD2. Germline assignment: CDR1 MDHEN and CDR2 SYDVKM. Losses at the gene ends were 2 bases for V and 2 bases for J; bases not matched to a gene: 2. The CDR3 spans 15 residues.

This clonotype was observed at least ten times. This chain joins TRBV30 and TRBJ1-1; D gene ambiguous. Between the trimmed V and J ends, which lost 1 base and 1 base, there was a span of 13 bases. The CDR3 runs to 15 residues. Germline V CDR1 and CDR2: GTSNPN, SVGIG (reference sequence). The CDR3 DNA follows: TGTGCCTGGAGTGCTCTGAAGGCGGCGAACACTGAAGCTTTCTTT. Encoded protein: CAWSALKAANTEAFF.

The chain carries TRBV5-8 and TRBJ2-1; 10 bases match TRBD2. Losses at the gene ends were 0 bases for V and 1 base for J; bases not matched to a gene: 10. There are 19 residues in the CDR3. Germline-derived CDR1 and CDR2 are SGHTS and YDEGEE. DNA of the CDR3: TGTGCCAGCAGCTTGGTAGGGAACCAGCGGGAGGGATCCTACAATGAGCAGTTCTTC. Its translation: CASSLVGNQREGSYNEQFF. Using reference TRBV5-8 and TRBJ2-1 for the parts outside the CDR3, the full variable domain is EAGVTQSPTHLIKTRGQQATLRCSPISGHTSVYWYQQALGLGLQFLLWYDEGEERNRGNFPPRFSGRQFPNYSSELNVNALELEDSALYLCASSLVGNQREGSYNEQFFGPGTRLTVL.

This clonotype was detected ten times or more. The chain uses TRBV20-1 and TRBJ1-1; D ambiguous. With 2 bases removed from V and 1 base from J, the gap between germline ends came to 5 bases. CDR3 length: 12 residues. The V gene's germline CDR1 is DFQATT and CDR2 SNEGSKA (reference sequence). CDR3 loop: CSARRSNTEAFF. The CDR3 nucleotides read TGCAGTGCTAGACGTTCGAACACTGAAGCTTTCTTT.

This clonotype was counted a few times. The genes are TRBV11-1 and TRBJ2-1; 9 nucleotides line up with TRBD2. The J segment lost 0 bases and the V segment lost 1 base, leaving 16 bases of the junction unmatched. The CDR3 loop spans 21 amino acids. CDR1 and CDR2 from the germline V gene are SGHAT and FQDESV (reference sequence). The CDR3 protein is CASSLGGGARGSSSSYNEQFF. The CDR3 nucleotides are TGTGCCAGCAGCTTAGGCGGGGGGGCCAGGGGGTCGTCGAGCTCCTACAATGAGCAGTTCTTC.

This clonotype was recorded many times. The chain combines TRBV5-5 with TRBJ2-7; possible D gene TRBD1, 6 bases. Germline CDR1 reads SGHKS; CDR2 reads YYEKEE (reference sequence). This CDR3 comprises 13 residues. V dropped 3 bases and J dropped 2 bases, with 9 bases sitting between them. CDR3 sequence reads: CASSSRGTYEQYF. CDR3 in DNA: TGTGCCAGCAGCTCCAGGGGTACCTACGAGCAGTACTTC.

The rearrangement joins TRBV14 to TRBJ2-2; 11 nucleotides align to TRBD2. Germline CDR1 and CDR2: SGHDN and FVKESK. The CDR3 contains 15 residues. Trimming at V came to 4 bases and at J to 7 bases, leaving 5 bases not matched to a gene. The CDR3 DNA follows: TGTGCCAGCAGCCGTAGCGGGAGGGGTGTCGGGGAGCTGTTTTTT. Translation gives CASSRSGRGVGELFF.

This clonotype was observed a handful of times. Germline is not matched at one junction end, which may reflect a read error. This sequence joins TRBV7-9 and TRBJ2-5; D possibly uses TRBD1 or TRBD2 (5 bases each). The CDR3 has 17 residues. Germline CDR1 SEHNR, CDR2 FQNEAQ (reference sequence). For the CDR3, the DNA is TGTGCCAGCAGCTTAGTTTACGGGGCTTCCAACCAGGAGACCCAGTACTTC. It yields the protein CASSLVYGASNQETQYF.

The chain couples TRBV11-2 to TRBJ2-7, with D possibly matching TRBD1 (5 bases). The CDR3 spans 18 residues. Trimming removed 0 bases at V and 3 bases at J, with 21 bases between. Germline assignment: CDR1 SGHAT and CDR2 FQNNGV. The CDR3 region has the DNA TGTGCCAGCAGCTTAGATTTTCCCGGCAGGGAAGTAATCTACGAGCAGTACTTC. Its protein product is CASSLDFPGREVIYEQYF.

In its sample, this clonotype was seen many times. The gene calls are TRBV10-3 and TRBJ1-1; perhaps TRBD1 as D (6 bases). Germline CDR1 reads ENHRY; CDR2 reads SYGVKD. V was shortened by 0 bases and J by 6 bases, with 8 bases between the two germline ends. CDR3 size: 13 residues. The CDR3 bases are TGTGCCATCAGTGAGTCAGGGGGTCCTGAAGCTTTCTTT. Translated, it gives CAISESGGPEAFF.

This clonotype was counted between two and nine times. V gene TRBV19 combines with J gene TRBJ2-1, with 14 bases fitting TRBD2. Germline V gene lookup returns CDR1 LNHDA and CDR2 SQIVND (reference sequence). The length of the CDR3 is 17 residues. The V gene end was trimmed by 6 bases and the J gene end by 5 bases; junction bases not matched to a gene: 9. CDR3 nucleotide sequence: TGTGCCAGTAGCCTCGGGACTAGCGGGAGCAGCCACAATGAGCAGTTCTTC. Protein: CASSLGTSGSSHNEQFF. The whole variable domain, remainder taken from reference TRBV19 and TRBJ2-1, is DGGITQSPKYLFRKEGQNVTLSCEQNLNHDAMYWYRQDPGQGLRLIYYSQIVNDFQKGDIAEGYSVSREKKESFPLTVTSAQKNPTAFYLCASSLGTSGSSHNEQFFGPGTRLTVL.

There are a few counts of this clonotype. The J gene is TRBJ2-7, the V gene TRBV28, with 9 nucleotides matching TRBD1. There are 14 residues in the CDR3. The germline V gene encodes CDR1 MDHEN and CDR2 SYDVKM. Losses at the gene ends were 6 bases for V and 4 bases for J; bases not matched to a gene: 7. CDR3 bases: TGTGCCAGCAGCTGGGGGGACAGGGAATACGAGCAGTACTTC. Its protein is CASSWGDREYEQYF.

Concerning this clonotype itself: One base away lies a much larger clone, so this may be a sequencing read error. The chain couples TRBV28 to TRBJ2-3; tentative D call: TRBD1 (5 bases). V gave up 3 bases and J gave up 6 bases, with 19 bases separating them. Looked up from germline, CDR1 is MDHEN and CDR2 is SYDVKM. The CDR3 covers 16 residues. The CDR3 spells CASSFGAGYLLDTQYF. CDR3 nucleotides: TGTGCCAGCAGTTTTGGGGCAGGTTATCTCCTCGATACGCAGTATTTT. Variable domain in full (rest from reference TRBV28 and TRBJ2-3): DVKVTQSSRYLVKRTGEKVFLECVQDMDHENMFWYRQDPGLGLRLIYFSYDVKMKEKGDIPEGYSVSREKKERFSLILESASTNQTSMYLCASSFGAGYLLDTQYFGPGTRLTVL.

Regarding this clonotype: A read error may produce the germline difference seen at one junction end. The chain recombines TRBV7-9 with TRBJ2-2, with D perhaps matching TRBD2 (6 bases). The CDR3 has 14 amino acids. Germline values: CDR1 SEHNR, CDR2 FQNEAQ (reference sequence). CDR3 DNA: TGTGCCAGCAGCTCGGGAGAGAACACCGGGGAGCCGTTTTTT. Its protein is CASSSGENTGEPFF. Based on the CDR3 plus reference TRBV7-9 and TRBJ2-2, the full variable domain is DTGVSQNPRHKITKRGQNVTFRCDPISEHNRLYWYRQTLGQGPEFLTYFQNEAQLEKSRLLSDRFSAERPKGSFSTLEIQRTEQGDSAMYLCASSSGENTGEPFFGEGSRLTVL.

This clonotype occurred a few times. This CDR3 is CASSQGAGFTDTQYF. The CDR3 DNA reads TGTGCCAGCAGCCAAGGGGCGGGATTCACAGATACGCAGTATTTT. The chain couples TRBV11-2 to TRBJ2-3, with D tentatively TRBD2 (6 bases). This CDR3 comprises 15 residues. CDR1 is SGHAT, CDR2 FQNNGV, per germline. The V gene lost 5 bases and the J gene lost 2 bases, with 14 bases spanning the gap.

This clonotype was counted ten times or more. The chain has TRBV5-1 and TRBJ2-7, with TRBD1 as a possible D gene (6 bases). Germline V lookup: CDR1 SGHRS, CDR2 YFSETQ. V was shortened by 5 bases and J by 3 bases, with 15 bases between the two germline ends. The CDR3 extends over 14 amino acids. CDR3 sequence (DNA): TGCGCCAGCAGTTGGGCCCTAGGGGGCTACGAGCAGTACTTC. Translating gives CASSWALGGYEQYF.